This T cell receptor beta chain stems from a study of cytomegalovirus exposure and HLA in healthy donors. Study-level findings and limits: As was reported, the classifier diagnosed cytomegalovirus status with high specificity and sensitivity. TCR association rates varied by HLA locus in a later analysis, with DRB1 highest and HLA-C lowest. Specificity of a few CMV-associated chains for CMV antigens was verified in vitro.

CDR1 and CDR2 (germline): SEHNR, FQNEAQ (reference sequence). The CDR3 is made up of 15 amino acids. In the PCR, 60 Vbeta and 13 Jbeta primers were used. The table came from immunoSEQ multiplex PCR; TCRdb's copy has only in-frame clones and leaves some out. The data show 100,000 to 150,000 clones, with around 78% seen just once and 1.9% held by the top ten. In the case of this clone: As yet, its antigen is unknown. One end of the junction is discordant with germline, which a read error may explain.

The sequencing sample was made of PBMCs. V gene TRBV7-9 combines with J gene TRBJ2-5; 7 bases are shared with TRBD1. The source of this sequence is a man aged 50 to 60 in good health and CMV-seronegative. The CDR3 reads CSSSFPDRAQETQYF. Here the CDR3 DNA reads TGTTCCAGCAGCTTCCCCGACAGGGCCCAAGAGACCCAGTACTTC.